One and the same sample provided the 32 T cell receptor gamma chains below, sequenced in a study of γδ T cells in repeated Plasmodium falciparum infection. Vgamma9/Vdelta2+ and Vdelta2-negative gammadelta T cells were flow-sorted from PBMC for bulk sequencing. TCRdb fed the multiplex PCR reads to CATT. This table holds roughly 32,000 gamma-chain clones, about 1.5% found once. The sample comprised gamma-delta T cells from blood. The receptors were sampled from a pool of human donors (malaria-infected and uninfected, not separated).

This clone was recorded many times. TCRdb lists the protein of a much larger clone for this DNA, which differs at residue 6, so this is likely a read error; the protein given here is translated from the DNA itself. The J gene is TRGJ1 or TRGJ2, the V gene TRGV9. The CDR3 has 11 residues. CDR1 and CDR2 (germline): GITISATS, ISYDGTV (reference sequence). Germline trimming cut 3 bases from V and 10 bases from J; bases unmatched to any gene: 6. This chain's CDR3 is CALWETIKKLF. The DNA of the CDR3 is TGTGCCTTGTGGGAGACCATAAAGAAACTCTTT.

At least ten counts were recorded for this clone. The gene calls are TRGV8 and TRGJ1 or TRGJ2. Germline values: CDR1 VENAVY, CDR2 YDSYNSRV. The J segment lost 0 bases and the V segment lost 9 bases, leaving 11 bases of the junction unmatched. The CDR3 runs to 14 residues. The CDR3 is CATPELANYYKKLF. The CDR3 region has the DNA TGTGCCACCCCCGAGTTGGCGAATTATTATAAGAAACTCTTT.

This clone turned up a few times. One base separates it from a far larger clone, so it is likely a read error. The sample carries other DNA sequences with the same CDR3. The V gene is TRGV9, the J gene TRGJP. The J gene was not available in TCRdb and was assigned here by matching the DNA to germline segments. Germline assignment: CDR1 GITISATS and CDR2 ISYDGTV (reference sequence). The CDR3 totals 18 residues. The CDR3 coding sequence is TGTGCCTTATGGGACTCAAACCAGCAAGAGTTGGGCAAAAAAATCAAGGTATTT. Amino acids: CALWDSNQQELGKKIKVF.

As regards this clone: This likely reflects a read error, since a far larger clone is one base away. Other DNA sequences within the sample encode an identical CDR3. The gene calls are TRGV2 and TRGJ1 or TRGJ2. Assignment of the J gene here rests on matching the DNA to germline, because TCRdb gives none. The germline CDR1 and CDR2 sequences are EGSNGY and YDSYNSKV. With V trimmed by 0 bases and J by 10 bases, 9 bases remained unmatched. CDR3 length: 13 residues. As DNA, the CDR3 is TGTGCCACCTGGGACGGGCTCACTGGGAAGAAACTCTTT. Translating it yields CATWDGLTGKKLF.

This clone has just a few counts. A far larger clone differs by one base, so this is likely a read error. Other DNA sequences in this sample translate to the same CDR3. The chain employs TRGV5 and TRGJP2. In the absence of a J gene in TCRdb, the DNA was matched to germline to assign it here. This CDR3 spans 14 amino acids. CDR1 VINAFY and CDR2 YDVSNSKD come from the germline V gene. The CDR3 spells CATWDRSGDWIKTF. CDR3 nucleotides: TGCGCCACCTGGGACAGGTCGGGTGATTGGATCAAGACGTTT.

This clone was seen repeatedly, ten times or more. A far larger clone differs by one base, so this is likely a read error. The same CDR3 is also encoded by other DNA sequences in this sample. V is TRGV9 and J is TRGJP. Assignment of the J gene here rests on matching the DNA to germline, because TCRdb gives none. CDR1 is GITISATS and CDR2 is ISYDGTV in the germline V gene (reference sequence). The CDR3 is 16 residues long. The CDR3, as DNA: TGCGCCTTGTGGGGCTCGCATCAGTTGGGCAAAAAAATCAAGGTATTT. The encoded protein is CALWGSHQLGKKIKVF.

This clone was counted ten times or more. The amino acid sequence in TCRdb belongs to a much larger clone and departs from this DNA's translation at residue 15, likely a sequencing read error; the sequence shown is translated from the DNA. No call exists for the J gene, whereas the V gene is TRGV3. This CDR3 is 17 amino acids long. In germline, CDR1 is VTNTFY, CDR2 YDVSTARD (reference sequence). In nucleotides, the CDR3 is TGTGCCACCTGGGACAGGCCTATGTTAGTTGGTGATTGGATCGAGACGTTT. Protein sequence: CATWDRPMLVGDWIETF.

This clone is categorized as medium-sized (0.01 to 0.1%). Other DNA sequences of this sample code for an identical CDR3. The rearrangement links TRGV3 to TRGJ1 or TRGJ2. CDR1 and CDR2 from the germline V gene are VTNTFY and YDVSTARD (reference sequence). This CDR3 region has 12 residues. Trimming took 0 bases from V and 7 from J; bases not matched to a gene: 3. The CDR3 sequence is CATWDRHYKKLF. In DNA form, the CDR3 reads TGTGCCACCTGGGACAGGCACTATAAGAAACTCTTT.

This clone was picked up many times. This could be a read error, since a much larger clone is one nucleotide away. Additional DNA sequences in this sample encode the identical CDR3. The rearrangement uses TRGV9 and TRGJP. Per the germline V gene, CDR1 is GITISATS and CDR2 is ISYDGTV (reference sequence). The CDR3 contains 17 residues. CDR3 DNA sequence: TGTGCCTTGTGGGAGGATTCCAGCGAGTTAGGCAAAAAAATCAAGGTATTT. This translates into CALWEDSSELGKKIKVF.

This clone was seen a few times. The mismatch at residue 4 between this DNA's translation and the TCRdb protein of a much larger clone likely reflects a read error; the protein shown is translated from the DNA. The same CDR3 arises from other DNA sequences in this sample as well. The chain has TRGV3 and TRGJ1 or TRGJ2. TCRdb leaves out the J gene; it was filled in here by matching the DNA to germline. The CDR3 runs 14 residues. Germline lookup yields CDR1 VTNTFY and CDR2 YDVSTARD (reference sequence). CDR3 sequence (DNA): TGTGCCACCAGGGACAGACAGAATTATTATAAGAAACTCTTT. Translating gives CATRDRQNYYKKLF.

This clone has a count of ten or more. A much bigger clone sits one base away, suggesting this may be a read error. V gene TRGV9 combines with J gene TRGJP. CDR1 is GITISATS, CDR2 ISYDGTV, per germline (reference sequence). This CDR3 has 16 amino acids. CDR3: CALWDAQELGKEIKVF. CDR3 in DNA: TGTGCCTTGTGGGACGCACAAGAGTTGGGCAAAGAAATCAAGGTATTT.

In its sample, this clone was seen a few times. The TCRdb protein, from a much larger clone, departs from this DNA's translation at residue 6, likely by read error; the protein shown derives from the DNA. The same CDR3 is also encoded by other DNA sequences in this sample. The CDR3 region is CALWEGASYYKKLF. The CDR3 coding sequence is TGTGCCTTGTGGGAGGGCGCCTCCTATTATAAGAAACTCTTT. The chain carries TRGV9 and TRGJ1 or TRGJ2. The germline gives CDR1 GITISATS, CDR2 ISYDGTV (reference sequence). The CDR3 extends over 14 amino acids. Trimming removed 2 bases from V and 4 bases from J; junction bases left unmatched: 8.

On this clone itself: The protein TCRdb lists belongs to a much larger clone and differs from this DNA's translation at residue 5, which points to a read error; the protein shown is made from the DNA. This CDR3 reads CATWGGPDWIKTF. The CDR3 coding sequence is TGTGCCACCTGGGGCGGCCCCGATTGGATCAAGACGTTT. The chain links TRGV2 to TRGJP2. Germline matching of the DNA provided the J gene here, since TCRdb leaves it blank. J lost 8 bases, V lost 5 bases, and 8 bases had no gene match. This CDR3 comprises 13 residues. Germline CDR1 EGSNGY, CDR2 YDSYNSKV.

This clone came up many times. The TCRdb protein comes from a much larger clone and disagrees with this DNA's translation at residue 12, likely due to a read error; the protein given here is derived from the DNA. The chain links TRGV9 to TRGJP. The CDR3 consists of 18 residues. The V gene's germline CDR1 is GITISATS and CDR2 ISYDGTV (reference sequence). This CDR3 reads CALWEDNKGELDKKIKVF. CDR3 nucleotides: TGTGCCTTGTGGGAGGACAATAAGGGGGAGTTGGACAAAAAAATCAAGGTATTT.

This clone was counted ten times or more. A far larger clone differs by one base, so this is likely a read error. Other nucleotide sequences from this sample produce the same CDR3. V usage is TRGV4 and J usage is TRGJP1. The CDR3 is 13 amino acids. Germline CDR1 reads EGSTGY; CDR2 reads YDSYTSSV. The CDR3 protein is CATWDTTGWFKIF. The CDR3 coding sequence is TGTGCCACCTGGGATACCACTGGCTGGTTCAAGATATTT.

At least ten counts were recorded for this clone. The amino acid sequence in TCRdb belongs to a much larger clone and departs from this DNA's translation at residue 5, likely a sequencing read error; the sequence shown is translated from the DNA. The chain is built from TRGV9 and TRGJP. The CDR3 has 17 amino acids. Germline-derived CDR1 and CDR2 are GITISATS and ISYDGTV (reference sequence). The V segment lost 5 bases and the J segment 4 bases; nucleotides outside the gene matches: 8. CDR3: CALWGAKQELGKKIKVF. CDR3 nucleotides: TGTGCCTTGTGGGGGGCAAAACAAGAGTTGGGCAAAAAAATCAAGGTATTT.

This clone occurred many times. The protein given by TCRdb reflects a much larger clone and differs at residue 5 from this DNA's translation, likely from a read error; the protein shown is the DNA's translation. The chain is built from TRGV3 and TRGJ1 or TRGJ2. TCRdb lists no J gene, so it was determined here by aligning the DNA to germline. This CDR3 comprises 14 residues. Germline V gene sequence: CDR1 VTNTFY, CDR2 YDVSTARD (reference sequence). CDR3 sequence reads: CATWGRPYYYKKLF. CDR3 DNA: TGTGCCACCTGGGGCAGGCCTTATTATTATAAGAAACTCTTT.

This clone has only a few counts. The protein here is the DNA translation, as the TCRdb protein differs from it at residue 7. V gene TRGV4 combines with J gene TRGJ1 or TRGJ2. As TCRdb names no J gene, one was assigned here on the basis of a DNA match to germline. J gave up 6 bases and V 0 bases, and 5 bases lay outside the gene matches. CDR3 length: 13 amino acids. In germline, CDR1 is EGSTGY, CDR2 YDSYTSSV. CDR3 sequence: CATWDGCGYKKLF. The CDR3 bases are TGTGCCACCTGGGATGGGTGCGGTTATAAGAAACTCTTT.

In this sample, this clone turned up many times. A much larger clone sits a single nucleotide away, making a read error possible. Other DNA sequences in this sample translate to the same CDR3. The rearrangement uses TRGV4 and TRGJ1 or TRGJ2. This CDR3 comprises 11 residues. Unmatched junction bases numbered 4, after V lost 4 bases and J lost 7 bases. Germline V gene sequence: CDR1 EGSTGY, CDR2 YDSYTSSV. In DNA form, the CDR3 reads TGTGCCACCTGGGAAGAATATAAGAAACTCTTT. Translation gives CATWEEYKKLF.

At least ten counts were recorded for this clone. TCRdb records a much larger clone's protein for this DNA, with a difference at residue 8 that likely arises from a read error; the protein given is the translation of the DNA. The identical CDR3 is also encoded by other nucleotide sequences in the sample. The chain is built from TRGV9 and TRGJP. The CDR3 sequence is 16 residues long. Per the germline V gene, CDR1 is GITISATS and CDR2 is ISYDGTV (reference sequence). The CDR3 protein is CALWEAQGLGKKIKVF. The CDR3 DNA reads as TGTGCCTTGTGGGAGGCTCAAGGGTTGGGCAAAAAAATCAAGGTATTT.

Many counts were recorded for this clone. TCRdb has a much larger clone's protein, which differs at residue 4 from the translation of this DNA, likely because of a read error; what is shown is the protein translated from the DNA. The chain carries TRGV9 and TRGJP. TCRdb records no J gene; here it was assigned by comparing the DNA to germline. Per the germline V gene, CDR1 is GITISATS and CDR2 is ISYDGTV (reference sequence). The CDR3 is made up of 15 amino acids. As DNA, the CDR3 is TGTGCCTTGGGGGAGGACCCGTTGGGCAAAAAAATCAAGGTATTT. It translates to CALGEDPLGKKIKVF.

Ten or more counts support this clone. TCRdb's listed protein matches a much larger clone and diverges from this DNA's translation at residue 11, likely through a read error; the protein shown comes from the DNA. The chain has TRGV2 and TRGJ1 or TRGJ2. The CDR3 is 13 amino acids. The germline CDR1 and CDR2 sequences are EGSNGY and YDSYNSKV. The CDR3 reads CATWDPPGYKELF. The CDR3 DNA reads as TGTGCCACCTGGGACCCCCCGGGATATAAGGAACTCTTT.

Only a few counts were recorded for this clone. This DNA translates differently at residue 8 from the TCRdb protein, which is that of a much larger clone; a read error is likely, and the protein shown is the DNA's own translation. This chain uses TRGV2 with TRGJ1 or TRGJ2. There are 13 residues in the CDR3. Germline CDR1 is EGSNGY and CDR2 is YDSYNSKV. With V trimmed by 6 bases and J by 5 bases, 10 bases remained unmatched. The CDR3 DNA reads as TGTGCCACCTGGCCCCCGGGGGATTATAAGAAACTCTTT. Translating gives CATWPPGDYKKLF.

Comments on this clone: The protein in TCRdb stems from a much larger clone and differs at residue 11 from this DNA's translation, likely a read error; here the protein is translated from the DNA. No J gene call was made, and the V gene is TRGV9. CDR1 GITISATS and CDR2 ISYDGTV come from the germline V gene (reference sequence). CDR3 length: 12 residues. The CDR3: CALWEPSWFKTF. The CDR3 DNA is TGTGCCTTGTGGGAACCCAGTTGGTTCAAGACATTT.

By its share, this clone is medium-sized. The chain employs TRGV9 and TRGJP. Germline CDR1 reads GITISATS; CDR2 reads ISYDGTV (reference sequence). V dropped 3 bases and J dropped 9; count of bases not matched to a gene: 5. CDR3 length: 15 residues. This CDR3 is CALWEHRLGKKIKVF. In DNA, the CDR3 is TGTGCCTTGTGGGAGCACAGGTTGGGCAAAAAAATCAAGGTATTT.

Of note for this clone: A far larger clone is just one base off, so this is likely a read error. In the same sample, other DNA sequences code for this CDR3. The rearrangement links TRGV9 to TRGJ1 or TRGJ2. The J gene was not available in TCRdb and was assigned here by matching the DNA to germline segments. Per the germline V gene, CDR1 is GITISATS and CDR2 is ISYDGTV (reference sequence). This CDR3 has 14 residues. V lost 1 base to trimming and J lost 2 bases; unmatched junction nucleotides: 5. Here the CDR3 reads CALWEVGHYYKKLF. In DNA, the CDR3 is TGTGCCTTGTGGGAGGTAGGACATTATTATAAGAAACTCTTT.

To note about this clone: The TCRdb protein, from a much larger clone, departs from this DNA's translation at residue 12, likely by read error; the protein shown derives from the DNA. The chain has TRGV4 and TRGJ1 or TRGJ2. The germline CDR1 and CDR2 sequences are EGSTGY and YDSYTSSV. Trimming cost V 1 base and J 3 bases; bases outside gene matches: 21. The CDR3 is 19 amino acids. The CDR3 bases are TGTGCCACCTGGGATGGACTAGAGTGGATGCACGGTTCTTATTATAAGAAACTCTTT. Translated: CATWDGLEWMHGSYYKKLF.

The table lists this clone with a few counts. The TCRdb protein, from a much larger clone, departs from this DNA's translation at residue 5, likely by read error; the protein shown derives from the DNA. The J gene is TRGJP, the V gene TRGV9. The J gene was missing in TCRdb and was found by matching the end of the DNA to germline. This CDR3 spans 17 amino acids. CDR1 GITISATS and CDR2 ISYDGTV come from the germline V gene (reference sequence). Here the CDR3 reads CALWGVGPELGKKIKVF. The CDR3 coding sequence is TGTGCCTTGTGGGGGGTGGGACCGGAGTTGGGCAAAAAAATCAAGGTATTT.

A few counts support this clone. A read error likely explains why the TCRdb protein, taken from a much larger clone, differs from this DNA's translation at residue 5; the protein shown is translated from the DNA. The chain joins TRGV9 to TRGJ1 or TRGJ2. TCRdb supplies no J gene; here it was assigned by aligning the nucleotide sequence to germline. The CDR3 has 13 residues. Germline CDR1 GITISATS, CDR2 ISYDGTV (reference sequence). Trimming took 5 bases from V and 8 from J; bases not matched to a gene: 12. CDR3 DNA: TGTGCCTTGTGGGGAGACTATTGGGATAAGAAACTCTTT. This encodes CALWGDYWDKKLF.

This clone was observed at least ten times. For the CDR3, the DNA is TGTGCCACCTGGGATGGGCTGTTGAACACTGGTTGGTTCAAGATATTT. Protein: CATWDGLLNTGWFKIF. This sequence joins TRGV4 and TRGJP1. The CDR3 has 16 residues. In germline, CDR1 is EGSTGY, CDR2 YDSYTSSV. The ends lost 0 bases at V and 4 bases at J; junction bases unmatched: 8.

This clone was found a few times. This probably arose from a read error, given a far larger clone one base away. Other DNA sequences of this sample code for an identical CDR3. The chain's CDR3 is CATWDGRRDYKKLF. The CDR3 DNA sequence: TGTGCCACCTGGGACGGGCGCCGGGACTATAAGAAACTCTTT. This chain connects TRGV2 to TRGJ1 or TRGJ2. The J gene, absent from TCRdb, was called here by matching the DNA to germline. Germline-derived CDR1 and CDR2 are EGSNGY and YDSYNSKV. The CDR3 totals 14 residues. Germline trimming cut 0 bases from V and 7 bases from J; bases unmatched to any gene: 9.

In this sample, this clone turned up many times. TCRdb attributes to this sequence the protein of a much larger clone, which differs from the DNA translation at residue 13; a read error is likely, and the protein displayed is translated from the DNA. With the J gene uncalled, the V gene is TRGV9. Germline CDR1 reads GITISATS; CDR2 reads ISYDGTV (reference sequence). CDR3 size: 15 residues. The CDR3 protein is CALWTEELGKKIEVF. The CDR3 nucleotides read TGTGCCTTGTGGACAGAAGAGTTGGGCAAAAAAATCGAGGTATTT.